This T cell receptor beta chain comes out of a study of lymphopenia after photon versus proton radiotherapy. The study, taken as a whole, reports: Better survival with proton therapy was suggested as possible, not demonstrated. Under photons, naive T cells and diversity fell while effector/memory populations rose.

This clone was seen once. The target antigen is unknown. Measured with immunoSEQ multiplex PCR; TCRdb has only the in-frame clones, and not every one. The table has 55,000 to 70,000 clones, approximately 90% seen once; the top ten hold less than 3.5%. This sample comprised peripheral blood, obtained from a patient treated with photon-based radiotherapy. The source of this sequence is a woman in her 70s with pancreatic cancer.

CDR3 loop: CASSLSGPNTGELFF. As DNA, the CDR3 is TGTGCCAGCAGCTTATCAGGGCCGAACACCGGGGAGCTGTTTTTT. The genes are TRBV11-3 and TRBJ2-2, with D tentatively TRBD1 (5 bases). CDR3 length equals 15 residues. CDR1 SGHNT and CDR2 YENEEA come from the germline V gene. Trimming removed 2 bases at V and 0 bases at J, with 7 bases between.